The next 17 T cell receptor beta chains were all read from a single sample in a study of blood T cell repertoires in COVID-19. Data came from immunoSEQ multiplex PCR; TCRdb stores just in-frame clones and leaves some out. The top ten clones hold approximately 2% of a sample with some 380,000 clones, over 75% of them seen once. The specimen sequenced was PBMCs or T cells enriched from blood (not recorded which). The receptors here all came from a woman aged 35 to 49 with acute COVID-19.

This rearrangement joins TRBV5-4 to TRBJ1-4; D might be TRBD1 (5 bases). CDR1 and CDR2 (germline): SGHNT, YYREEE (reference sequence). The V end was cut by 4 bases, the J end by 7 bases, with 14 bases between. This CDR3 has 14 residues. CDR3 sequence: CASSPRLGVEKLFF. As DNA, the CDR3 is TGTGCCAGCAGCCCCCGTTTAGGGGTTGAAAAACTGTTTTTT.

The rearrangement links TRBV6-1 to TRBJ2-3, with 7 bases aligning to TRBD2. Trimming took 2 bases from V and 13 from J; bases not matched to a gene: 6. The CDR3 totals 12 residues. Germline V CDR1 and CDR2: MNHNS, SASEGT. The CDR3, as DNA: TGTGCCAGCAGTGAAAGGGCGGGGGTAGAGTATTTT. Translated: CASSERAGVEYF.

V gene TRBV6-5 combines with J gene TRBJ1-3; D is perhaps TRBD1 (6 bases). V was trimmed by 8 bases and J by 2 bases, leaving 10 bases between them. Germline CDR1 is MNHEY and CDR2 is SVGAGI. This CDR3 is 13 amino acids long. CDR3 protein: CASQQGAGNTIYF. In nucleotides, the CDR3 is TGTGCCAGCCAACAGGGCGCTGGAAACACCATATATTTT.

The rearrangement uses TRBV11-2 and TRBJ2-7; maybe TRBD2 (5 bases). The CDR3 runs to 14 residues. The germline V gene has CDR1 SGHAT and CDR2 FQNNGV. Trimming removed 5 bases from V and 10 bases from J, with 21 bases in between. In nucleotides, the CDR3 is TGTGCCAGCAGCCCAGATCGGGCAGTCCCTAGCCAGTACTTC. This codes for CASSPDRAVPSQYF.

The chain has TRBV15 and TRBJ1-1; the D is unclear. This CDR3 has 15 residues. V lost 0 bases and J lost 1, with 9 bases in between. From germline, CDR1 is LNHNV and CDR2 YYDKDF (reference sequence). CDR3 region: CATSRDASGNTEAFF. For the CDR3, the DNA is TGTGCCACCAGCAGAGATGCTTCAGGGAACACTGAAGCTTTCTTT.

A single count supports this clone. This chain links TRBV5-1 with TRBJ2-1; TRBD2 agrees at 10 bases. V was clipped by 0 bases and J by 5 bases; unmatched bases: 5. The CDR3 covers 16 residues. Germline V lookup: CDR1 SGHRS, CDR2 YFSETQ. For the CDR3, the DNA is TGCGCCAGCAGCTTGGTTAGCGGGGGGCCAAACAATGAGCAGTTCTTC. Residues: CASSLVSGGPNNEQFF.

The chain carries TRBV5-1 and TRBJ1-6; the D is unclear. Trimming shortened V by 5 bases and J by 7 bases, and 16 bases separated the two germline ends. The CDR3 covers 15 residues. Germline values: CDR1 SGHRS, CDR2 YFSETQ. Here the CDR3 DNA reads TGCGCCAGCAGTTCCCAGACCGCGGGGAATTCACCCCTCCACTTT. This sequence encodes CASSSQTAGNSPLHF. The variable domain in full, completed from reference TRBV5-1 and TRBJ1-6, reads KAGVTQTPRYLIKTRGQQVTLSCSPISGHRSVSWYQQTPGQGLQFLFEYFSETQRNKGNFPGRFSGRQFSNSRSEMNVSTLELGDSALYLCASSSQTAGNSPLHFGNGTRLTVT.

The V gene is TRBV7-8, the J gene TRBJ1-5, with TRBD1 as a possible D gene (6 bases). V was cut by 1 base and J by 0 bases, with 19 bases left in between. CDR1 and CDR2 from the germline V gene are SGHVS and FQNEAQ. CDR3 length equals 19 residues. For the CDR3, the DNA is TGTGCCAGCAGCTTAGGAGTTCGCGGGGGCAGGGGTAGCAATCAGCCCCAGCATTTT. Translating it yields CASSLGVRGGRGSNQPQHF.

The CDR3 DNA is TGTGCCAGCAGCCAAGGGGCTAGCGGGGTACACGAGCAGTACTTC. It specifies CASSQGASGVHEQYF. The chain links TRBV3-1 (or the pseudogene TRBV3-2) to TRBJ2-7, with 9 bases identical to TRBD2. V lost 1 base, J lost 5 bases, and 6 bases stayed unmatched. This CDR3 has 15 residues. Germline V gene sequence: CDR1 LGHDT, CDR2 YNNKEL (reference sequence).

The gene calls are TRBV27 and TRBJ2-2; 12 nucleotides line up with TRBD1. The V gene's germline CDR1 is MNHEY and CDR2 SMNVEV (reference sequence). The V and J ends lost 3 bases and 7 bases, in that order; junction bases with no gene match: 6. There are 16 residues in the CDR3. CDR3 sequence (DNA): TGTGCCAGCAGTTTTAGGGACAGGGGGCTCGGCGGGGAGCTGTTTTTT. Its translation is CASSFRDRGLGGELFF.

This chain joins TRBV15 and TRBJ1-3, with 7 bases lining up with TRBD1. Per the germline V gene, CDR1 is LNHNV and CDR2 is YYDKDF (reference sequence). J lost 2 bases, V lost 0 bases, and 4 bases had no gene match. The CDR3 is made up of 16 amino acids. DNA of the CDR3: TGTGCCACCAGCAGAGAGGGGACAGTTACTGGAAACACCATATATTTT. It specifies CATSREGTVTGNTIYF.

The chain's CDR3 is CASRRGSRDTDTQYF. The CDR3 region has the DNA TGCGCCAGCAGGAGGGGGAGCCGGGACACAGATACGCAGTATTTT. V usage is TRBV10-2 and J usage is TRBJ2-3; D perhaps matches TRBD1 (6 bases). From germline, CDR1 is WSHSY and CDR2 SAAADI. V was pared by 6 bases and J by 2 bases, with 15 bases between. The CDR3 is 15 residues long.

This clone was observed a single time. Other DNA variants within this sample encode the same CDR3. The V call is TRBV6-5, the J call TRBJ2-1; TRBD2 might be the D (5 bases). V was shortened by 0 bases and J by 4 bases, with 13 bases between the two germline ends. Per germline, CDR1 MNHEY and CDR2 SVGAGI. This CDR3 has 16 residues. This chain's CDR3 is CASSYSNRGPYNEQFF. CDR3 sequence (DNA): TGTGCCAGCAGTTACTCGAACCGGGGTCCTTACAATGAGCAGTTCTTC.

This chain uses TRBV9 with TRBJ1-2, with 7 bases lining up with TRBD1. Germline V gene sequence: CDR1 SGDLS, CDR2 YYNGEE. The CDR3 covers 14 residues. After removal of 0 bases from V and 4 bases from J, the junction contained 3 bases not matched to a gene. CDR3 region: CASSVESGGYGYTF. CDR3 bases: TGTGCCAGCAGCGTAGAGTCAGGGGGCTATGGCTACACCTTC.

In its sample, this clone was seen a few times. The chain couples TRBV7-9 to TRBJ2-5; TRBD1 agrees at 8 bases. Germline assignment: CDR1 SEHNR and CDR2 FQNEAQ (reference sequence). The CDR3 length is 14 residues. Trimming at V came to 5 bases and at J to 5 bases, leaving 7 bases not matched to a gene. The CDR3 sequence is CASSQPTGVETQYF. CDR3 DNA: TGTGCCAGCAGCCAGCCGACAGGGGTCGAGACCCAGTACTTC.

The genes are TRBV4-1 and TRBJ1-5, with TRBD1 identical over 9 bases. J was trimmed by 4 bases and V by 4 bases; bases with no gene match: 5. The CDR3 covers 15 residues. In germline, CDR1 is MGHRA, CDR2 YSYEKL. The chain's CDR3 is CASSLQGQGNQPQHF. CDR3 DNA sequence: TGCGCCAGCAGCCTCCAGGGACAGGGAAATCAGCCCCAGCATTTT.

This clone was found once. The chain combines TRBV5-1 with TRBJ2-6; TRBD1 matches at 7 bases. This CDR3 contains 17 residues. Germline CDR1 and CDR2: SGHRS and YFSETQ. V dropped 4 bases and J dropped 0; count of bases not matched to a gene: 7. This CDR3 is CASSGITGVSGANVLTF. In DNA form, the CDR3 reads TGCGCCAGCAGCGGGATTACAGGGGTCTCTGGGGCCAACGTCCTGACTTTC.